These T cell receptor beta chains were read from a single sample in a study of shared clonotypes between healthy human individuals. Using immunoSEQ multiplex PCR, the repertoire was profiled, and TCRdb retains in-frame clones only, with some absent. The table records 75,000 to 100,000 clones, over 40% of them present only once. Source material: PBMCs. These receptors came from a middle-aged woman in good health. Some clones in this sample may be carry-over from other donors' samples. Both conserved end residues are part of each CDR3. A D gene is named only where the DNA matches it firmly. The size of a clone is reported for some rows only, either as once, few or many, or as a class for expanded clones.

j_gene	d_gene	abundance	v_gene	CDR3aa	CDR3nt
TRBJ2-1	TRBD2	.	TRBV7-9	CASSLLAGDVEQFF	TGTGCCAGCAGCTTGTTAGCGGGAGACGTTGAGCAGTTCTTC
TRBJ2-5	.	.	TRBV7-7	CASSPSWSQETQYF	TGTGCCAGCAGCCCCTCGTGGAGTCAGGAGACCCAGTACTTC
TRBJ2-7	.	.	TRBV6-5	CASSYGGLYEQYF	TGTGCCAGCAGTTACGGGGGACTCTACGAGCAGTACTTC
TRBJ2-1	.	many	TRBV5-4	CASSLGSADEQFF	TGTGCCAGCAGCTTGGGCTCCGCCGATGAGCAGTTCTTC
TRBJ2-5	.	.	TRBV28	CAIGGGAGQETQYF	TGTGCCATAGGGGGTGGGGCGGGCCAAGAGACCCAGTACTTC
TRBJ2-1	TRBD2	many	TRBV29-1	CKAGGNNEQFF	TGCAAAGCGGGGGGGAACAATGAGCAGTTCTTC
TRBJ1-2	.	.	TRBV7-2	CASSPRQGGRDYGYTF	TGTGCCAGCAGCCCACGACAAGGGGGGCGCGACTATGGCTACACCTTC
TRBJ2-1	TRBD1	.	TRBV27	CASNPDRPGNEQFF	TGTGCCAGCAACCCGGACAGGCCGGGCAATGAGCAGTTCTTC
TRBJ1-5	TRBD1	.	TRBV19	CASSKGQANNQPQHF	TGTGCCAGTAGTAAAGGACAGGCCAACAATCAGCCCCAGCATTTT
TRBJ2-2	TRBD2	many	TRBV28	CASSPGLDRSTGELFF	TGTGCCAGCAGTCCCGGACTAGATCGGAGCACCGGGGAGCTGTTTTTT
TRBJ2-5	TRBD2	.	TRBV29-1	CSVEMLAGETQYF	TGCAGCGTTGAAATGCTAGCGGGAGAGACCCAGTACTTC
TRBJ1-3	.	few	TRBV7-2	CASSFDISGNTIYF	TGTGCCAGCAGCTTCGACATCTCTGGAAACACCATATATTTT
TRBJ1-4	.	many	TRBV4-2	CASSRDRTGGEKLFF	TGTGCCAGCAGCCGGGACCGGACGGGAGGTGAAAAACTGTTTTTT
TRBJ2-6	.	many	TRBV2	CASTGGANVLTF	TGTGCCAGCACCGGCGGGGCCAACGTCCTGACTTTC
TRBJ2-3	.	.	TRBV5-6	CASSLNFGTDTQYF	TGTGCCAGCAGCCTCAACTTTGGCACAGATACGCAGTATTTT
TRBJ2-7	.	once	TRBV28	CASSAPVSSYEQYF	TGTGCCAGCAGTGCCCCAGTGAGCTCCTACGAGCAGTACTTC
TRBJ1-2	.	few	TRBV2	CASFGGADDYGYTF	TGTGCCAGCTTCGGGGGGGCAGATGACTATGGCTACACCTTC
TRBJ1-5	TRBD1	.	TRBV19	CASNRVTGDVSYSNQPQHF	TGTGCCAGTAACAGAGTCACAGGGGATGTATCTTATAGCAATCAGCCCCAGCATTTT
TRBJ2-1	.	many	TRBV7-2	CASSLGWDNEQFF	TGTGCCAGCAGCTTAGGTTGGGACAATGAGCAGTTCTTC
TRBJ2-3	TRBD2	.	TRBV30	CAWSLAGGTDTQYF	TGTGCCTGGAGTTTAGCGGGGGGCACAGATACGCAGTATTTT
TRBJ1-2	.	few	TRBV29-1	CSVEAGRGQWGYTF	TGCAGCGTCGAAGCGGGACGGGGCCAGTGGGGCTACACCTTC
TRBJ1-1	.	.	TRBV20-1	CSASTGTEAFF	TGCAGTGCTAGTACGGGCACTGAAGCTTTCTTT
TRBJ2-1	TRBD1	many	TRBV5-1	CASSLGQGAPRNEQFF	TGCGCCAGCAGCTTGGGACAGGGGGCGCCGCGGAATGAGCAGTTCTTC
TRBJ2-1	TRBD2	many	TRBV2	CASRVLAGGSEQFF	TGTGCCAGCAGAGTACTAGCGGGAGGTAGTGAGCAGTTCTTC
TRBJ2-7	TRBD2	.	TRBV5-4	CASSLGPSGRAPTYEQYF	TGTGCCAGCAGCTTGGGTCCTAGCGGGAGGGCCCCGACCTACGAGCAGTACTTC
TRBJ2-1	.	.	TRBV18	CASSPPLNEQFF	TGTGCCAGCTCACCACCTCTCAATGAGCAGTTCTTC
TRBJ1-1	.	few	TRBV10-3	CAISAWEMNTEAFF	TGTGCCATCAGTGCGTGGGAGATGAACACTGAAGCTTTCTTT
TRBJ1-3	TRBD1	many	TRBV6-5	CASRTGASGNTIYF	TGTGCCAGCAGGACAGGGGCCTCTGGAAACACCATATATTTT
TRBJ2-7	TRBD1	many	TRBV28	CASSRQGVAHEQYF	TGTGCCAGCAGCCGACAGGGTGTTGCCCACGAGCAGTACTTC
TRBJ2-7	TRBD1	.	TRBV7-9	CASRPTGVYEQYF	TGTGCCAGCAGGCCTACAGGGGTCTACGAGCAGTACTTC
TRBJ1-1	.	.	TRBV2	CASSDRGMTEAFF	TGTGCCAGCAGTGACAGGGGAATGACTGAAGCTTTCTTT
TRBJ1-5	.	.	TRBV7-8	CASSEQVDQPQHF	TGTGCCAGCAGCGAACAGGTAGATCAGCCCCAGCATTTT
TRBJ2-6	TRBD1	many	TRBV29-1	CSVADTGGTGANVLTF	TGCAGCGTAGCCGATACAGGGGGAACTGGGGCCAACGTCCTGACTTTC
TRBJ2-5	.	.	TRBV4-2	CASSQGSRPEQYF	TGTGCCAGCAGCCAAGGGAGCCGGCCGGAGCAGTACTTC
TRBJ1-4	TRBD1	many	TRBV7-8	CASSSGQDNEKLFF	TGTGCCAGCAGCTCGGGACAGGATAATGAAAAACTGTTTTTT
TRBJ2-5	.	many	TRBV7-2	CASSLVGSETQYF	TGTGCCAGCAGCTTAGTTGGTTCGGAGACCCAGTACTTC
TRBJ2-7	.	.	TRBV28	CASSPLFYEQYF	TGTGCCAGCAGTCCACTATTCTACGAGCAGTACTTC
TRBJ1-5	.	.	TRBV5-6	CASSLSRNNQPQHF	TGTGCCAGCAGCTTGAGTAGAAACAATCAGCCCCAGCATTTT
TRBJ2-7	.	.	TRBV7-8	CASRSSRAHYEQYF	TGTGCCAGCAGAAGCAGCCGGGCTCACTACGAGCAGTACTTC
TRBJ2-1	.	few	TRBV9	CASSVAESSYNEQFF	TGTGCCAGCAGCGTAGCGGAGAGCTCCTACAATGAGCAGTTCTTC
TRBJ2-5	TRBD2	.	TRBV10-3	CASSGTSGRGTQYF	TGTGCCAGCTCCGGGACTAGCGGGAGAGGGACCCAGTACTTC
TRBJ2-7	TRBD2	.	TRBV6-5	CASTAPGTSNEQYF	TGTGCCAGCACCGCCCCCGGGACTAGCAACGAGCAGTACTTC
TRBJ1-5	.	.	TRBV4-2	CASSQVEGLMGNQPQHF	TGTGCCAGCAGCCAAGTCGAGGGCCTTATGGGCAATCAGCCCCAGCATTTT
TRBJ2-5	TRBD1	few	TRBV7-8	CASSPRDSPQETQYF	TGTGCCAGCAGCCCCCGGGACAGCCCCCAAGAGACCCAGTACTTC
TRBJ2-7	.	.	TRBV6-5	CASSYILGAPGEQYF	TGTGCCAGCAGTTACATCCTTGGGGCCCCAGGAGAGCAGTACTTC
TRBJ1-5	.	many	TRBV5-8	CASSLGTWSNQPQHF	TGTGCCAGCAGCTTGGGGACCTGGAGCAATCAGCCCCAGCATTTT
TRBJ1-6	TRBD1	many	TRBV29-1	CSVRRDREAPLHF	TGCAGCGTCAGACGCGACAGGGAGGCCCCCCTCCACTTT
TRBJ1-5	.	.	TRBV6-4	CASSPGSNQPQHF	TGTGCCAGCTCTCCGGGGTCCAATCAGCCCCAGCATTTT
TRBJ1-5	.	many	TRBV28	CASSTNVAFGNQPQHF	TGTGCCAGCAGCACAAACGTCGCCTTTGGCAATCAGCCCCAGCATTTT
TRBJ1-5	.	.	TRBV7-9	CASSLQGRQPQHF	TGTGCCAGCAGCTTACAGGGCAGGCAGCCCCAGCATTTT
TRBJ2-2	.	.	TRBV25-1	CASSEMIGAGVTGELFF	TGTGCCAGCAGTGAAATGATCGGGGCGGGTGTCACCGGGGAGCTGTTTTTT
TRBJ2-7	.	.	TRBV27	CASSLMVGAYEQYF	TGTGCCAGCAGTTTAATGGTAGGGGCCTACGAGCAGTACTTC
TRBJ2-1	.	.	TRBV5-1	CASSFQREGGEQFF	TGCGCCAGCAGCTTCCAGCGGGAAGGGGGTGAGCAGTTCTTC
TRBJ1-5	.	many	TRBV7-2	CASSLRISGNQPQHF	TGTGCCAGCAGCTTAAGGATCTCGGGCAATCAGCCCCAGCATTTT
TRBJ2-2	TRBD2	few	TRBV4-3	CASSIRTSGEGGELFF	TGCGCCAGCAGCATCCGGACTAGCGGGGAGGGAGGGGAGCTGTTTTTT
TRBJ1-1	.	many	TRBV25-1	CASSVGRNTEAFF	TGTGCCAGCAGTGTAGGACGGAACACTGAAGCTTTCTTT
TRBJ2-7	.	.	TRBV7-9	CASSYTGDPSYEQYF	TGTGCCAGCAGCTACACGGGAGACCCCTCCTACGAGCAGTACTTC